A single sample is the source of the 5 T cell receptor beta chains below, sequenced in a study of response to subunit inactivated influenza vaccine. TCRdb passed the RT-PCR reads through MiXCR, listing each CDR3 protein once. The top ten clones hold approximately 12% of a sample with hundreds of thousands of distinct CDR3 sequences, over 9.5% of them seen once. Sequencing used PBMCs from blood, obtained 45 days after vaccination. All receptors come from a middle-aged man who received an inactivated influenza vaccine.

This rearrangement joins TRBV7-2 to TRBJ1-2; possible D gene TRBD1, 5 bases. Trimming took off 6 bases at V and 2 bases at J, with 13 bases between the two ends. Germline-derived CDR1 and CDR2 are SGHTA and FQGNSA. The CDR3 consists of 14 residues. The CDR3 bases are TGTGCCAGCAGTCGAAGCTCAGGGAACTATGGCTACACCTTC. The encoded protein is CASSRSSGNYGYTF. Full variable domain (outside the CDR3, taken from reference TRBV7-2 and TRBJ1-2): GAGVSQSPSNKVTEKGKDVELRCDPISGHTALYWYRQSLGQGLEFLIYFQGNSAPDKSGLPSDRFSAERTGGSVSTLTIQRTQQEDSAVYLCASSRSSGNYGYTFGSGTRLTVV.

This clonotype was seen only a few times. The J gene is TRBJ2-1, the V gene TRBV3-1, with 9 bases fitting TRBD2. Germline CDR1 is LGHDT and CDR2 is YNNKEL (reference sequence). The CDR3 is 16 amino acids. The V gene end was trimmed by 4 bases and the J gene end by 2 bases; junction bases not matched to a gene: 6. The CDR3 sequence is CASSPLGGGAYNEQFF. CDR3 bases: TGTGCCAGCAGCCCCCTTGGCGGGGGGGCCTACAATGAGCAGTTCTTC.

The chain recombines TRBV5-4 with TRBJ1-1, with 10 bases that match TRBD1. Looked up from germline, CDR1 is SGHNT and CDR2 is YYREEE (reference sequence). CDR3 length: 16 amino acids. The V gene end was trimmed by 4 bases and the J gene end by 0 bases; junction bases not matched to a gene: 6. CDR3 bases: TGTGCCAGCAGCGTAGGGACAGGGGTGTTGAACACTGAAGCTTTCTTT. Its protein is CASSVGTGVLNTEAFF.

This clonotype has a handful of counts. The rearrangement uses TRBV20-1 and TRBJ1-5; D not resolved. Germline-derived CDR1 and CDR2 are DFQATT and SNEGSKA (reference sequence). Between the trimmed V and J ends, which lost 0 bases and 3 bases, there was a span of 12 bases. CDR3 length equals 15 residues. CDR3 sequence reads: CSARDQIRVNQPQHF. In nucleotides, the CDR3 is TGCAGTGCTAGAGATCAGATTCGGGTCAATCAGCCCCAGCATTTT.

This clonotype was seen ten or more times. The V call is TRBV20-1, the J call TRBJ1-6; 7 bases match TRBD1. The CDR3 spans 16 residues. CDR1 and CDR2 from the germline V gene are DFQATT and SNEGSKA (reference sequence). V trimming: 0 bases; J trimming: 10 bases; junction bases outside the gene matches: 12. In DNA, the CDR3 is TGCAGTGCTAGAGATAAAAGACCGGGACAGTTCTCACCCCTCCACTTT. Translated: CSARDKRPGQFSPLHF.